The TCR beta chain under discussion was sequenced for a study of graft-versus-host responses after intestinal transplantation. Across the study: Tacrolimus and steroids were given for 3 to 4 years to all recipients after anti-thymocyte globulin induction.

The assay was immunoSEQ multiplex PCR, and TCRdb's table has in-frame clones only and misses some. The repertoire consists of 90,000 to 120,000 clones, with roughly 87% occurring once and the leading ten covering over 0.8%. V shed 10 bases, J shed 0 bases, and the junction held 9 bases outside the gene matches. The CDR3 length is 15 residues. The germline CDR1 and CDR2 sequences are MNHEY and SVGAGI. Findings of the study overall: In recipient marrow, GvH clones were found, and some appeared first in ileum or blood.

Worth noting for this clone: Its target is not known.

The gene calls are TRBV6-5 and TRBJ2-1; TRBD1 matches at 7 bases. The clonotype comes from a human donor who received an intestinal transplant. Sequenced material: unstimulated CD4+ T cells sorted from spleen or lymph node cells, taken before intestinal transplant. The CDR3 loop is CATLSGTASYNEQFF. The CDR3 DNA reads TGTGCCACCCTGTCCGGGACAGCCTCCTACAATGAGCAGTTCTTC.